The 20 T cell receptor beta chains given below trace back to one sample, sequenced in a study of radiotherapy plus CTLA-4 blockade in lung cancer. The method was immunoSEQ multiplex PCR; TCRdb's version includes in-frame clones alone and lacks a portion of them. The repertoire includes tens of thousands of clones, roughly 78% of them detected once, and under 10% sits in the top ten. Sequencing was performed on peripheral blood, taken from a patient treated with radiotherapy plus ipilimumab. Receptor source: a human donor with non-small cell lung cancer who had a complete response to radiotherapy plus ipilimumab.

The gene calls are TRBV6-1 and TRBJ2-3, with 11 bases fitting TRBD2. The CDR3 contains 16 residues. CDR1 MNHNS and CDR2 SASEGT come from the germline V gene. V shed 4 bases and J 5 bases; nucleotides not matched to a gene: 8. The CDR3 nucleotides are TGTGCCAGCAGTGGTCAGACTAGCGGGGCCGAAGATACGCAGTATTTT. Its translation: CASSGQTSGAEDTQYF.

The J gene is TRBJ2-3, the V gene TRBV5-6; D unresolved. CDR1 and CDR2 (germline): SGHDT, YYEEEE. With 6 bases removed from V and 2 bases from J, the gap between germline ends came to 10 bases. This CDR3 comprises 13 residues. CDR3 in DNA: TGTGCCAGCACCCGGGCTTCCACAGATACGCAGTATTTT. This encodes CASTRASTDTQYF.

The chain employs TRBV11-2 and TRBJ1-4; the D gene is possibly TRBD1 (5 bases). Germline V gene lookup returns CDR1 SGHAT and CDR2 FQNNGV. The germline V and J ends were trimmed by 1 base and 6 bases, with 9 bases remaining between them. The CDR3 has 14 residues. For the CDR3, the DNA is TGTGCCAGCAGCTTAGTCCCCAGGGATGAAAAACTGTTTTTT. Translating it yields CASSLVPRDEKLFF. The variable domain in full, completed from reference TRBV11-2 and TRBJ1-4, reads EAGVAQSPRYKIIEKRQSVAFWCNPISGHATLYWYQQILGQGPKLLIQFQNNGVVDDSQLPKDRFSAERLKGVDSTLKIQPAKLEDSAVYLCASSLVPRDEKLFFGSGTQLSVL.

The rearrangement uses TRBV10-1 and TRBJ2-2, with D unresolved. Trimming shortened V by 4 bases and J by 3 bases, and 6 bases separated the two germline ends. Germline CDR1 and CDR2: WNHNN and SYGVQD (reference sequence). The CDR3 contains 13 residues. The CDR3 nucleotides are TGCGCCAGCAGTGCTAGGGACACCGGGGAGCTGTTTTTT. Residues: CASSARDTGELFF.

This chain connects TRBV29-1 to TRBJ2-5; perhaps TRBD1 as D (5 bases). Trimming removed 7 bases at V and 2 bases at J, with 17 bases between. The germline gives CDR1 SQVTM, CDR2 ANQGSEA. CDR3 length: 14 amino acids. In DNA form, the CDR3 reads TGCAGCGGCTTTGGCAGGGAACTTCAAGAGACCCAGTACTTC. Amino acids: CSGFGRELQETQYF.

This clone was recorded once. This chain links TRBV5-1 with TRBJ1-2; D gene uncertain. In germline, CDR1 is SGHRS, CDR2 YFSETQ. The germline V and J ends were trimmed by 0 bases and 4 bases, with 10 bases remaining between them. The CDR3 has 14 residues. CDR3 amino acids: CASSLDPPSYGYTF. CDR3 coding DNA: TGCGCCAGCAGCTTGGATCCCCCTAGCTATGGCTACACCTTC.

This chain links TRBV6-1 with TRBJ1-2; D gene ambiguous. The V and J ends lost 5 bases and 2 bases respectively, with 12 bases between them. The CDR3 sequence is 14 residues long. CDR1 is MNHNS and CDR2 is SASEGT in the germline V gene. The CDR3, as DNA: TGTGCCAGCAGTAATCCGTTCGGCAACTATGGCTACACCTTC. Translation gives CASSNPFGNYGYTF.

The chain carries TRBV4-3 and TRBJ2-5; D gene unclear. Trimming shortened V by 1 base and J by 1 base, and 10 bases separated the two germline ends. Germline V lookup: CDR1 LGHNA, CDR2 YSLEER. This CDR3 has 15 amino acids. Here the CDR3 reads CASSQGLTLQETQYF. The CDR3 coding sequence is TGCGCCAGCAGCCAAGGATTGACACTCCAAGAGACCCAGTACTTC.

The chain recombines TRBV5-4 with TRBJ2-5; 14 bases line up with TRBD2. V was clipped by 4 bases and J by 5 bases; unmatched bases: 7. Germline CDR1 reads SGHNT; CDR2 reads YYREEE (reference sequence). This CDR3 has 16 amino acids. The DNA of the CDR3 is TGTGCCAGCAGCGTAGGACTAGCGGGGGGTCCTGAGACCCAGTACTTC. Protein product: CASSVGLAGGPETQYF.

This chain joins TRBV7-2 and TRBJ2-4; 9 nucleotides align to TRBD2. After removal of 5 bases from V and 8 bases from J, the junction contained 10 bases not matched to a gene. The CDR3 is made up of 15 amino acids. CDR1 is SGHTA and CDR2 is FQGNSA in the germline V gene. For the CDR3, the DNA is TGTGCCAGCAGCCCACAAGCGGGGGGCGCAGACATTCAGTACTTC. Translation: CASSPQAGGADIQYF.

The chain couples TRBV30 to TRBJ1-6; D is unresolved. The CDR3 has 13 residues. The ends were cut back, 3 bases at V and 0 bases at J, with 3 bases in the middle. Germline V lookup: CDR1 GTSNPN, CDR2 SVGIG (reference sequence). CDR3 amino acids: CAWRGSYNSPLHF. CDR3 sequence (DNA): TGTGCCTGGAGGGGCTCCTATAATTCACCCCTCCACTTT.

The CDR3 region is CASSLQGFSTEAFF. The CDR3 region has the DNA TGTGCCAGCAGTCTACAGGGGTTCTCCACTGAAGCTTTCTTT. The V call is TRBV27, the J call TRBJ1-1; TRBD1 agrees at 7 bases. J lost 4 bases, V lost 5 bases, and 7 bases had no gene match. This CDR3 is built from 14 residues. The V gene's germline CDR1 is MNHEY and CDR2 SMNVEV (reference sequence).

The rearrangement joins TRBV2 to TRBJ1-2; 9 bases are shared with TRBD1. Unmatched junction bases numbered 4, after V lost 4 bases and J lost 7 bases. This CDR3 region has 13 residues. Germline V gives CDR1 SNHLY, CDR2 FYNNEI. The CDR3 bases are TGTGCCAGCAGTGGGGACAGGGCCGGTGGCTACACCTTC. This gives the protein CASSGDRAGGYTF.

This clone was recorded only once. This sequence joins TRBV6-5 and TRBJ2-1; 8 nucleotides agree with TRBD2. V lost 5 bases to trimming and J lost 9 bases; unmatched junction nucleotides: 3. Looked up from germline, CDR1 is MNHEY and CDR2 is SVGAGI. CDR3 length: 12 amino acids. Here the CDR3 DNA reads TGTGCCAGCAGTGTTAGCGGGATTGAGCAGTTCTTC. Amino acids: CASSVSGIEQFF.

The rearrangement uses TRBV7-8 and TRBJ1-5, with D tentatively TRBD1 (6 bases). The CDR3 totals 14 residues. Germline CDR1 reads SGHVS; CDR2 reads FQNEAQ. V gave up 1 base and J gave up 8 bases, with 12 bases separating them. Here the CDR3 DNA reads TGTGCCAGCAGCTTAGGGAAGGGGGAGAAGCCCCAGCATTTT. Its protein is CASSLGKGEKPQHF.

The genes are TRBV4-1 and TRBJ1-6; 8 bases map to TRBD1. Germline values: CDR1 MGHRA, CDR2 YSYEKL. CDR3 size: 15 residues. V lost 1 base and J lost 8; bases outside the gene matches: 4. As DNA, the CDR3 is TGCGCCAGCAGCCAAGGGAGACAGGGGTATTCACCCCTCCACTTT. It specifies CASSQGRQGYSPLHF.

The CDR3 reads CASSSQGVLLNEQFF. CDR3 in DNA: TGTGCCAGCAGCTCCCAGGGGGTCCTACTAAATGAGCAGTTCTTC. The chain employs TRBV11-3 and TRBJ2-1; 7 nucleotides match TRBD1. The CDR3 length is 15 residues. The J segment lost 7 bases and the V segment lost 4 bases, leaving 10 bases of the junction unmatched. Germline V gene data show CDR1 as SGHNT and CDR2 as YENEEA.

This clone was found a few times. The chain joins TRBV6-5 to TRBJ1-1, with D unresolved. This CDR3 comprises 13 residues. The germline CDR1 and CDR2 sequences are MNHEY and SVGAGI. V was clipped by 7 bases and J by 8 bases, with 17 bases between them. This CDR3 is CASNKGTVSEAFF. The CDR3 DNA is TGTGCCAGCAACAAGGGTACAGTCTCCGAAGCTTTCTTT.

Points on this clone: Relative to the germline gene, one junction end is altered; a read error may explain this. The chain uses TRBV29-1 and TRBJ2-6; TRBD1 aligns across 7 bases. Germline values: CDR1 SQVTM, CDR2 ANQGSEA. CDR3 size: 17 residues. The CDR3 here is CSVEGGHFYSGANVLTF. CDR3 nucleotide sequence: TGCAGCGTGGAAGGGGGCCATTTTTACTCTGGGGCCAACGTCCTGACTTTC.

The chain recombines TRBV2 with TRBJ1-3; the D gene is possibly TRBD1 (5 bases). Trimming removed 5 bases at V and 9 bases at J, with 14 bases between. The germline CDR1 and CDR2 sequences are SNHLY and FYNNEI. CDR3 size: 13 residues. The CDR3: CASSWGNSPTIYF. The CDR3 DNA reads as TGTGCCAGCAGTTGGGGCAATTCTCCCACCATATATTTT. The whole variable domain, filled in from reference TRBV2 and TRBJ1-3, reads EPEVTQTPSHQVTQMGQEVILRCVPISNHLYFYWYRQILGQKVEFLVSFYNNEISEKSEIFDDQFSVERPDGSNFTLKIRSTKLEDSAMYFCASSWGNSPTIYFGEGSWLTVV.